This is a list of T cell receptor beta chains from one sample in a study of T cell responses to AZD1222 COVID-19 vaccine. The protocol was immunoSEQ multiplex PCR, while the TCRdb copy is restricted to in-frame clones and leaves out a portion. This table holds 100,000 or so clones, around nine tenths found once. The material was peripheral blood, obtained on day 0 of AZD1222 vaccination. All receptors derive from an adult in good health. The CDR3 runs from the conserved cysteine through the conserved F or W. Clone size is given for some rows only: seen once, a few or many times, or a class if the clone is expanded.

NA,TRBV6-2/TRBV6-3,CASSLRGTAIGEQFF
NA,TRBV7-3,CASSRTGFGGNTIYF
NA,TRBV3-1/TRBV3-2,CASSQGPVSSYEQYF
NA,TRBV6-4,CASSRTGLGDSPLHF
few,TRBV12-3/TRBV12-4,CASRGQLDTEAFF
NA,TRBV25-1,CASSDGTQYF
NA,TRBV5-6,CASSFLGHLNEQYF
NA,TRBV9,CASSHRQQGSGNTIYF
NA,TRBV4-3,CASSQDRTGLLRGIQYF
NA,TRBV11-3,CASSFSGAYNEQFF
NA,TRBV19,CASLSTTETQYF
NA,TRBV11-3,CASSSSPRGARQFF
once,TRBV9,CASSVVPENTEAFF
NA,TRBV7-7,CASSLGGGPTDTQYF
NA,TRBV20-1,CGKAWADTQYF
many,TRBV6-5,CASKGRLNTEAFF
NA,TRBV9,CASSTRTSGGNEQFF
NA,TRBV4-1,CASSQVLGEALRGGANVLTF
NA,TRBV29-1,CSVEGGNSGNTIYF
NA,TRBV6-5,CASSYGGVGSYEQYF
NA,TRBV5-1,CASSLRGQPNTGELFF
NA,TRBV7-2,CASSLRSSTSGVTDTQYF
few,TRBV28,CASSPHRTANYGYTF
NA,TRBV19,CASDSFNQPQHF
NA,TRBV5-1,CASSLGLAGIGGDEQFF
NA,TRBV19,CASNPTGGDEQYF
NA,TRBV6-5,CASSYLPTESYEQYF
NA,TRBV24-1,CATSDSQWDRAGYGYTF
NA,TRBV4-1,CASSQDWFAEGVYGYTF
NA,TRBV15,CATSREQGGSYEQYF
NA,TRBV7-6,CASGPGTDTQYF
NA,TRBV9,CASSPQQGASRELFF
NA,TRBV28,CASSSWDRGEKLFF
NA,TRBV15,CATSPMGAEKNTGELFF
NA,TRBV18,CASSPAGQANYGYTF
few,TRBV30,CACSQGTDEKLFF
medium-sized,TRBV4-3,CASSLGLGSRGYTF
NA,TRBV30,CAWSVRPEKLFF
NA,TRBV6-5,CASTQDRGSSYEQYF
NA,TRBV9,CASSRFTGINNEQFF
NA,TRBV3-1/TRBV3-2,CASSATRDSYGYTF
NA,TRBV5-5,CASSRGQGLNTGELFF
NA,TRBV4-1,CASSQDDGGGYEQYF
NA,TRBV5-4,CASSSGGRANTGELFF
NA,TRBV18,CASSPGTGKSQPQHF
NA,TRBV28,CASSFEREQYF
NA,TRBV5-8,CASSHGQGFFSDTQYF
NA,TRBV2,CASRVPGQQETQYF
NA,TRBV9,CASSPPQRANYGYTF
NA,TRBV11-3,CASSLGGHSSQPQHF
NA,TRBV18,CASTKGGTEAFF
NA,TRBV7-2,CASSLHLSSGNTIYF
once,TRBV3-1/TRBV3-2,CASSRGALAGRAGELFF
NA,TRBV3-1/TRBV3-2,CASSQVAGNTIYF
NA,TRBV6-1,CASSEMTLGEKLFF